A selection of T cell receptor beta chains follows, all from one sample in a study of cytomegalovirus exposure and HLA in healthy donors. Sequencing was performed with immunoSEQ multiplex PCR; in TCRdb, only in-frame clones are kept and a portion is missing. Among 100,000 to 150,000 clones listed, just under 85% were seen once. Sequenced: PBMCs. All receptors come from a boy aged 2 to 9 in good health and CMV-seronegative. CDR3s include the opening cysteine and the closing phenylalanine or tryptophan. The order of the fields is V gene, D gene, J gene, clone size, CDR3 DNA, CDR3 protein. The D gene is left open where the match is weak. Not all rows give a size; the values are once, few, many and, for expanded clones, a class.

TRBV9	TRBD1	TRBJ1-2	-	TGTGCCAGCAGCGCGGGGACAGGGTTGAACTATGGCTACACCTTC	CASSAGTGLNYGYTF
TRBV6-1	TRBD1	TRBJ1-3	-	TGTGCCAGCAGGGGACAGGGGGTTTCTGGAAACACCATATATTTT	CASRGQGVSGNTIYF
TRBV7-2	-	TRBJ2-1	-	TGTGCCAGCAGCTCCCCCTTCAATGAGCAGTTCTTC	CASSSPFNEQFF
TRBV10-1	TRBD1	TRBJ1-5	few	TGCGCCAGCAGTGACCACGACGGACAGGGGGGCAATCAGCCCCAGCATTTT	CASSDHDGQGGNQPQHF
TRBV5-1	TRBD2	TRBJ2-1	-	TGCGCCAGCAGCCTGGGACTAGCGGGAGAGCGGCAGTTCTTC	CASSLGLAGERQFF
TRBV15	-	TRBJ2-1	once	TGTGCCACCAGCAGAGGTGCAGGGGACTCCTACAATGAGCAGTTCTTC	CATSRGAGDSYNEQFF
TRBV5-6	-	TRBJ1-4	-	TGTGCCAGCAGCTTGTATTTGAATGAAAAACTGTTTTTT	CASSLYLNEKLFF
TRBV13	TRBD2	TRBJ2-6	-	TGTGCCAGCAGCAAGGGACTAGCGGGGACCTCTGGGGCCAACGTCCTGACTTTC	CASSKGLAGTSGANVLTF
TRBV30	-	TRBJ2-7	-	TGTGCCTGGAGTGCCGGGACTCGACTCTCCTACGAGCAGTACTTC	CAWSAGTRLSYEQYF
TRBV5-5	-	TRBJ1-3	-	TGTGCCAGCAGCTTTGGATTTGGGAGCTCTGGAAACACCATATATTTT	CASSFGFGSSGNTIYF
TRBV5-1	-	TRBJ2-6	few	TGCGCCAGCAGCCTCCCGGGGTCGAGCTCTGGGGCCAACGTCCTGACTTTC	CASSLPGSSSGANVLTF
TRBV14	TRBD1	TRBJ1-1	-	TGTGCCAGCAGGGGACCGGGACAGGGGAACACTGAAGCTTTCTTT	CASRGPGQGNTEAFF
TRBV6-5	TRBD1	TRBJ1-5	-	TGTGCCAGCAGGGTCAGGGGGCCCGGTCAGCCCCAGCATTTT	CASRVRGPGQPQHF
TRBV5-1	-	TRBJ1-2	once	TGCGCCAGCAGCTTGAGTGAAAGTGGAGGGTACCCCCATGGCTACACCTTC	CASSLSESGGYPHGYTF
TRBV15	-	TRBJ1-1	medium-sized	TGTGCCACCAGCAGAGATGGGGGGAGCGCTGAAGCTTTCTTT	CATSRDGGSAEAFF
TRBV6-1	TRBD2	TRBJ2-1	-	TGTGCCAGCAGTGCAACTAGCGGGAGCCACAATGAGCAGTTCTTC	CASSATSGSHNEQFF